The sequence of this TCR beta chain was determined in a study of human T cells and chemical hapten exposure. This clonotype was detected only a few times. TCRdb reanalysed the RACE reads using MiXCR and keeps one entry per CDR3 protein. This sample has about 73,000 distinct CDR3 sequences, with around 8.8% found just once. The length of the CDR3 is 15 residues. The J segment lost 3 bases and the V segment lost 0 bases, leaving 5 bases of the junction unmatched. Per the germline V gene, CDR1 is SGHRS and CDR2 is YFSETQ. Time point reported: patch test 2, 6 weeks after DPC sensitization. The treatment denotes: therapeutic diphenylcyclopropenone sensitization with weekly scalp DPC.

This clonotype was obtained from a woman aged 45-59 years with alopecia areata. Some clones in this sample may be carry-over from other donors' samples. The sample consisted of whole blood, taken in connection with sensitization to the hapten diphenylcyclopropenone (DPC). V and J are TRBV5-1 and TRBJ2-7; 8 bases map to TRBD1. CDR3: CASSLGQGAIYEQYF. CDR3 sequence (DNA): TGCGCCAGCAGCTTGGGGCAGGGGGCAATCTACGAGCAGTACTTC.